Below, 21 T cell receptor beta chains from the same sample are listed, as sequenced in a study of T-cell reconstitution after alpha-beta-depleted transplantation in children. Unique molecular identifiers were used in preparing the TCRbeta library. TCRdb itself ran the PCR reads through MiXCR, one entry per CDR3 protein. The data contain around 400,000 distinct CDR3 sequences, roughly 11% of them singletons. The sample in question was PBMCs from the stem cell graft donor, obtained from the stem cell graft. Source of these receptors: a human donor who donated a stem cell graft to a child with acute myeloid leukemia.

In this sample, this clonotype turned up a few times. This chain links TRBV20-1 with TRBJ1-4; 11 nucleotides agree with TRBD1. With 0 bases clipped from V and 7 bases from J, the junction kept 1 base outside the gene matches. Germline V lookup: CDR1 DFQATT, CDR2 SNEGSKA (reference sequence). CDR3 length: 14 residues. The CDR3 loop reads CSAREGTGGEKLFF. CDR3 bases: TGCAGTGCTAGAGAGGGGACAGGGGGTGAAAAACTGTTTTTT.

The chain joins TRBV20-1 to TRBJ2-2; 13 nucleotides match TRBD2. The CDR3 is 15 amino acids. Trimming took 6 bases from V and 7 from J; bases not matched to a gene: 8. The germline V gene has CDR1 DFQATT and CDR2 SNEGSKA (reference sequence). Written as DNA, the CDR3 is TGCAGTGCCAGCCGGACTAGCGGGGGTGGCGGGGAGCTGTTTTTT. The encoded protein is CSASRTSGGGGELFF.

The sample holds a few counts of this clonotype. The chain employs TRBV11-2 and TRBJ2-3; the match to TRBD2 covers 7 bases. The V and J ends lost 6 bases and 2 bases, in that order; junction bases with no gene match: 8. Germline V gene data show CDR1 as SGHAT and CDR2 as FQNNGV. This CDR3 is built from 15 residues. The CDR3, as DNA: TGTGCCAGCAGATGGGGAGGGGACTTCACAGATACGCAGTATTTT. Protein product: CASRWGGDFTDTQYF.

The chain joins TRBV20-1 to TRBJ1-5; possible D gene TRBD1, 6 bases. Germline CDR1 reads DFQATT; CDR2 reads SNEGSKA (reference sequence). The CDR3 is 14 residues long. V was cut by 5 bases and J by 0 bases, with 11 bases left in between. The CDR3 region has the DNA TGCAGTGCTCACAGGGCTGATAGCAATCAGCCCCAGCATTTT. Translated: CSAHRADSNQPQHF.

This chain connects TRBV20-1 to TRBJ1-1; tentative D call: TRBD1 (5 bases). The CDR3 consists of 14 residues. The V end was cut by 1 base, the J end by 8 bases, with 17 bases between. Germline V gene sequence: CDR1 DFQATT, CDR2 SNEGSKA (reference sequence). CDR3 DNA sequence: TGCAGTGCTAGAGCCAGAGGGGTAGGAATCGAAGCTTTCTTT. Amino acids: CSARARGVGIEAFF.

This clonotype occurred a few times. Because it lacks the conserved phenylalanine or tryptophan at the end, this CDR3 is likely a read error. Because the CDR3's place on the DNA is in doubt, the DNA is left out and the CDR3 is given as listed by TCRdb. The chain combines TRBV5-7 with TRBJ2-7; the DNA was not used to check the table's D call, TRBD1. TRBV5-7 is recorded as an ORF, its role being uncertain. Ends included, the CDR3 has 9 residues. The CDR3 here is CASSYDPPN.

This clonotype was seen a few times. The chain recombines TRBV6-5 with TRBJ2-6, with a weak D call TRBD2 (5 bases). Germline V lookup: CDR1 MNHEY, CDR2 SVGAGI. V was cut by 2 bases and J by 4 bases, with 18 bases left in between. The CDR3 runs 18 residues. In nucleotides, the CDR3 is TGTGCCAGCAGTTACGGAGGACTGGCGTCCGACGGGGCCAACGTCCTGACTTTC. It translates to CASSYGGLASDGANVLTF.

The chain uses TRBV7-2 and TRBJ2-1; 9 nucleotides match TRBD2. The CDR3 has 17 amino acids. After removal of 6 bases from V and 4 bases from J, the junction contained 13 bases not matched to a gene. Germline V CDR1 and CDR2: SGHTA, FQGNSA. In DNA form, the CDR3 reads TGTGCCAGCAGGATTATAGCGGGAGTAAGGTCTTACAATGAGCAGTTCTTC. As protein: CASRIIAGVRSYNEQFF.

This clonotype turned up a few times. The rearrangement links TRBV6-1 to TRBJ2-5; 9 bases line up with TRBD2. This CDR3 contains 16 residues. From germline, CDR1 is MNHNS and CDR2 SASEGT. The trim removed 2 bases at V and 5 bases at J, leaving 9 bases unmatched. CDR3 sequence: CASSEPDWREGETQYF. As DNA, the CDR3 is TGTGCCAGCAGTGAACCTGACTGGCGGGAGGGGGAGACCCAGTACTTC.

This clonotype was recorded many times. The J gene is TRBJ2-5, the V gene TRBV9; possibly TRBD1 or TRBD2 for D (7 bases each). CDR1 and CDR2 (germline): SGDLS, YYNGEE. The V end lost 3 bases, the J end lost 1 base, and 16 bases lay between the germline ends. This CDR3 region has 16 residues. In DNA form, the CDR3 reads TGTGCCAGCAGCGCCCGACCCAGGGGGGGCCAAGAGACCCAGTACTTC. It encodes CASSARPRGGQETQYF.

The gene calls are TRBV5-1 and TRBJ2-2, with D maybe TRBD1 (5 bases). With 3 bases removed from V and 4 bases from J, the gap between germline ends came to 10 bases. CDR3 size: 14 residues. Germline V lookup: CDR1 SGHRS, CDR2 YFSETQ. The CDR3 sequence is CASSYDSSTGELFF. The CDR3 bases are TGCGCCAGCAGCTATGACAGTTCCACCGGGGAGCTGTTTTTT. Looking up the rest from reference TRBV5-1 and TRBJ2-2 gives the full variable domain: KAGVTQTPRYLIKTRGQQVTLSCSPISGHRSVSWYQQTPGQGLQFLFEYFSETQRNKGNFPGRFSGRQFSNSRSEMNVSTLELGDSALYLCASSYDSSTGELFFGEGSRLTVL.

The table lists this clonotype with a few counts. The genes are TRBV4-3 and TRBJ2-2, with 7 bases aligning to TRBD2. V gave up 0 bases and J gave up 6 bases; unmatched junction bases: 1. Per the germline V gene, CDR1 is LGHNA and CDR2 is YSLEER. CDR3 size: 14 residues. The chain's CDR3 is CASSQEGGAGELFF. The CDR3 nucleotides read TGCGCCAGCAGCCAAGAGGGGGGGGCCGGGGAGCTGTTTTTT.

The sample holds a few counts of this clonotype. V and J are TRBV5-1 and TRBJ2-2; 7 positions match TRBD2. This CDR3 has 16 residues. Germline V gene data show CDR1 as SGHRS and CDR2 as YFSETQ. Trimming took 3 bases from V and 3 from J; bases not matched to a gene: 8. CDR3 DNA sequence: TGCGCCAGCAGCTCCCTAGCGGAGAGGGACACCGGGGAGCTGTTTTTT. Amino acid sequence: CASSSLAERDTGELFF. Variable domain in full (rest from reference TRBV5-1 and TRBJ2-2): KAGVTQTPRYLIKTRGQQVTLSCSPISGHRSVSWYQQTPGQGLQFLFEYFSETQRNKGNFPGRFSGRQFSNSRSEMNVSTLELGDSALYLCASSSLAERDTGELFFGEGSRLTVL.

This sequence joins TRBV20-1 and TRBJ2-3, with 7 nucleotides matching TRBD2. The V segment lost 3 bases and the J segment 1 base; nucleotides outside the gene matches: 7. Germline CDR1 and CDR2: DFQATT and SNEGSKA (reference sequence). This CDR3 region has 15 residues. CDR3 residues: CSASEASGGTDTQYF. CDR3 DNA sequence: TGCAGTGCTAGTGAGGCTAGCGGCGGCACAGATACGCAGTATTTT.

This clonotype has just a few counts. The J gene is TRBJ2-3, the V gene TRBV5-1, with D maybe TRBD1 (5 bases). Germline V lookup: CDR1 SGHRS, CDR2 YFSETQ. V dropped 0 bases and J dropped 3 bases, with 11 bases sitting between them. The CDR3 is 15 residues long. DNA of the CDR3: TGCGCCAGCAGCTTGGGGACACTTGGAACAGATACGCAGTATTTT. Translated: CASSLGTLGTDTQYF.

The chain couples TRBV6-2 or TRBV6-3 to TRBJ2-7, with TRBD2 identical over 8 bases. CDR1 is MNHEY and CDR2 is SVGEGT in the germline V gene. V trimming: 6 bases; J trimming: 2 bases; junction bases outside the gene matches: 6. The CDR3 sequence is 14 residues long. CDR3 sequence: CASRTSGSTYEQYF. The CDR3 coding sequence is TGTGCCAGCAGAACTAGCGGAAGTACCTACGAGCAGTACTTC.

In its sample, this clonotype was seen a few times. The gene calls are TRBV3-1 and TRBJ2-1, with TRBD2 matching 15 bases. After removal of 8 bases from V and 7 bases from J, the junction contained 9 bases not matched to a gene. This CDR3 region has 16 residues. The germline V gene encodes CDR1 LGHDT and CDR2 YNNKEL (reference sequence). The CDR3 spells CASSPGGTSGRNEQFF. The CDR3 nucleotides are TGTGCCAGCTCCCCGGGAGGGACTAGCGGGAGGAATGAGCAGTTCTTC.

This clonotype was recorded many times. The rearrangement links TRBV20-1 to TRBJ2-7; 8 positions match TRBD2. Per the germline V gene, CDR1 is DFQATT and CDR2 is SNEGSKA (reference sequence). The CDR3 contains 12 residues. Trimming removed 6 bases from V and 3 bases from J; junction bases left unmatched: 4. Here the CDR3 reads CSANLAGYEQYF. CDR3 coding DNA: TGCAGTGCGAATCTAGCGGGCTACGAGCAGTACTTC.

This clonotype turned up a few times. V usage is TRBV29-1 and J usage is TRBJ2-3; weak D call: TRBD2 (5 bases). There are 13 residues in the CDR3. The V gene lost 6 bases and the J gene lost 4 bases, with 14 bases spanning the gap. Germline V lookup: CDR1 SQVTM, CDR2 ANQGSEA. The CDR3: CSVETTRPDTQYF. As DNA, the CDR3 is TGCAGCGTCGAAACCACTAGGCCAGATACGCAGTATTTT.

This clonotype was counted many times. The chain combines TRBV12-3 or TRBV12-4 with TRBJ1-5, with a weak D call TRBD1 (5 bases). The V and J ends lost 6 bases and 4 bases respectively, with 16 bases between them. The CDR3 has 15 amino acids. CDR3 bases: TGTGCCAGCAGCCTAAGAGACAGACCAAATCAGCCCCAGCATTTT. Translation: CASSLRDRPNQPQHF.

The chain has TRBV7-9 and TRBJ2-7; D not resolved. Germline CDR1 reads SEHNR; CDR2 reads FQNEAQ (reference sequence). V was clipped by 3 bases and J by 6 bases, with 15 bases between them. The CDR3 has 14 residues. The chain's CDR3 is CASSFVPTPLEQYF. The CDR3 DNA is TGTGCCAGCAGCTTTGTGCCTACCCCCCTCGAGCAGTACTTC.